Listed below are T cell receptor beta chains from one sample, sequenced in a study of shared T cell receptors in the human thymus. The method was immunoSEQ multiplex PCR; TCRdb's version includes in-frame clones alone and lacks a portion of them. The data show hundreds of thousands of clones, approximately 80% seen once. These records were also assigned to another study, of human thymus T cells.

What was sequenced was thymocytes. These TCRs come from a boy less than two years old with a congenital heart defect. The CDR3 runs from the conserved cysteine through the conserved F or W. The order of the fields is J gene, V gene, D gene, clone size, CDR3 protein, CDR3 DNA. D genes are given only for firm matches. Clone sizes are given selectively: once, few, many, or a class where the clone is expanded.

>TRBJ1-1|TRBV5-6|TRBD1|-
CASGPVTGDTEAFF
TGTGCCAGCGGTCCCGTAACAGGGGACACTGAAGCTTTCTTT
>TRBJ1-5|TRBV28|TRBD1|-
CASSYDRGSNQPQHF
TGTGCCAGCAGTTACGACAGGGGTTCGAATCAGCCCCAGCATTTT
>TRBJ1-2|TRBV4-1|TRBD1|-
CASSQVPRGPSGYTF
TGCGCCAGCAGCCAAGTTCCCAGGGGGCCAAGTGGCTACACCTTC
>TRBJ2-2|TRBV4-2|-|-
CASSHSNTGELFF
TGTGCCAGCAGCCACTCGAACACCGGGGAGCTGTTTTTT
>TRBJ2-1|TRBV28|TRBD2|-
CASSVSLSGRNLGPEQFF
TGTGCCAGCAGTGTATCACTAAGCGGGAGGAATCTTGGTCCTGAGCAGTTCTTC
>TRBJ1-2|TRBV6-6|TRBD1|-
CASSYADREPRGGYTF
TGTGCCAGCAGTTACGCCGACAGGGAGCCCAGGGGTGGCTACACCTTC
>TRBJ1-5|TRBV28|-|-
CASSTTGTPSDVRVRHF
TGTGCCAGCAGTACCACCGGGACACCCTCCGATGTGCGTGTTAGGCATTTT
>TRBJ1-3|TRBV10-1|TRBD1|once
CASTDNGQAGNTIYF
TGCGCCAGCACCGACAATGGACAGGCTGGAAACACCATATATTTT
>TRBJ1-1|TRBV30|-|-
CAWRTTGGPTEAFF
TGTGCCTGGAGGACGACGGGGGGGCCCACTGAAGCTTTCTTT
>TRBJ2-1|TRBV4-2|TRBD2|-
CASSQGPSGRAGNEQFF
TGTGCCAGCAGCCAAGGTCCTAGCGGGAGGGCGGGGAATGAGCAGTTCTTC